Below are 7 T cell receptor beta chains sequenced from a single sample in a study of cytotoxic CD8 clonotypes in ibrutinib-treated CLL. Clones were read by immunoSEQ multiplex PCR, and TCRdb kept only the in-frame ones, dropping some. This table holds about 310,000 clones, 80% found once. This sample comprised PBMCs, obtained before ibrutinib treatment. All receptors derive from a human donor with chronic lymphocytic leukemia.

The chain joins TRBV4-2 to TRBJ2-2; possibly TRBD1 for D (5 bases). Trimming left V 0 bases short and J 1 base short, with 15 bases between. The germline V gene encodes CDR1 LGHNA and CDR2 YNFKEQ. The CDR3 totals 18 residues. The DNA of the CDR3 is TGTGCCAGCAGCCAAGATCACTCGGGCAGGGTGAACACCGGGGAGCTGTTTTTT. This sequence encodes CASSQDHSGRVNTGELFF.

The J gene is TRBJ1-2, the V gene TRBV30, with 9 bases fitting TRBD1. Trimming cost V 3 bases and J 6 bases; bases outside gene matches: 8. CDR1 and CDR2 (germline): GTSNPN, SVGIG (reference sequence). This CDR3 is 14 amino acids long. CDR3 bases: TGTGCCTGGAGCATTGGACAGGGGTCTAATGGCTACACCTTC. Translation: CAWSIGQGSNGYTF.

The chain joins TRBV27 to TRBJ2-6; D is uncertain. The V end lost 3 bases, the J end lost 0 bases, and 3 bases lay between the germline ends. Germline V gene data show CDR1 as MNHEY and CDR2 as SMNVEV (reference sequence). The CDR3 consists of 14 residues. DNA of the CDR3: TGTGCCAGCAGTTTTTTCTCTGGGGCCAACGTCCTGACTTTC. It translates to CASSFFSGANVLTF.

CDR3: CASSPGPTITDTQYF. Here the CDR3 DNA reads TGTGCCAGCAGTCCAGGACCGACGATCACAGATACGCAGTATTTT. The chain couples TRBV28 to TRBJ2-3; D call uncertain. Between the trimmed V and J ends, which lost 5 bases and 2 bases, there was a span of 14 bases. This CDR3 region has 15 residues. CDR1 MDHEN and CDR2 SYDVKM come from the germline V gene.

The J gene is TRBJ1-1, the V gene TRBV30; TRBD1 agrees at 7 bases. This CDR3 spans 12 amino acids. Germline assignment: CDR1 GTSNPN and CDR2 SVGIG (reference sequence). The junction had 6 bases not matched to a gene; V was cut back by 0 bases and J by 11 bases. The CDR3 DNA sequence: TGTGCCTGGAGTGTACAGGGGATCGACGCTTTCTTT. This gives the protein CAWSVQGIDAFF.

The chain links TRBV9 to TRBJ2-7, with 7 bases identical to TRBD2. Germline-derived CDR1 and CDR2 are SGDLS and YYNGEE. The CDR3 extends over 13 amino acids. Germline trimming cut 3 bases from V and 2 bases from J; bases unmatched to any gene: 2. Here the CDR3 reads CASSAGTTYEQYF. The CDR3 DNA sequence: TGTGCCAGCAGCGCCGGGACTACCTACGAGCAGTACTTC. Full variable domain (outside the CDR3, taken from reference TRBV9 and TRBJ2-7): DSGVTQTPKHLITATGQRVTLRCSPRSGDLSVYWYQQSLDQGLQFLIQYYNGEERAKGNILERFSAQQFPDLHSELNLSSLELGDSALYFCASSAGTTYEQYFGPGTRLTVT.

The chain carries TRBV11-3 and TRBJ2-7; D tentatively fits TRBD1 or TRBD2 (5 bases each). CDR3 length: 12 residues. The germline CDR1 and CDR2 sequences are SGHNT and YENEEA. Trimming pared 6 bases from V and 3 bases from J, leaving 9 bases between. As DNA, the CDR3 is TGTGCCAGCAGAGGGGACGGCTACGAGCAGTACTTC. This sequence encodes CASRGDGYEQYF.